These 18 T cell receptor beta chains share one sample of origin, sequenced in a study of a mutant IDH1 vaccine in newly diagnosed glioma. The antigens for these receptors are not known. Sequencing was performed with immunoSEQ multiplex PCR; in TCRdb, only in-frame clones are kept and a portion is missing. The sample lists around 120,000 clones; about four fifths were seen once. This sample's time point: week 11, during vaccination. Topical imiquimod accompanied each vaccine dose, which consisted of 300 ug of mutant IDH1 20-mer peptide. The material was PBMCs, obtained from a glioma patient whose treatment included an IDH1 peptide vaccine. Source of these receptors: a man aged 40-49 years with glioma.

The genes are TRBV27 and TRBJ2-1, with 10 bases matching TRBD2. The CDR3 spans 16 residues. V shed 6 bases, J shed 2 bases, and the junction held 7 bases outside the gene matches. Germline V gene lookup returns CDR1 MNHEY and CDR2 SMNVEV (reference sequence). CDR3 nucleotide sequence: TGTGCCAGCAGCCCCAGGGGGACTAGCGCCTACAATGAGCAGTTCTTC. Its translation is CASSPRGTSAYNEQFF.

The V call is TRBV4-2, the J call TRBJ1-6, with D perhaps matching TRBD1 (5 bases). Trimming took 0 bases from V and 8 from J, leaving 11 bases between them. The germline V gene has CDR1 LGHNA and CDR2 YNFKEQ. CDR3 size: 15 residues. The CDR3 coding sequence is TGTGCCAGCAGCCAAGAGTTGGGGACTCATTCACCCCTCCACTTT. Residues: CASSQELGTHSPLHF.

The CDR3 spells CASSLGPDRSWTNEKLFF. DNA of the CDR3: TGTGCCAGCAGTTTGGGCCCGGACCGATCTTGGACTAATGAAAAACTGTTTTTT. V is TRBV28 and J is TRBJ1-4; D not resolved. There are 18 residues in the CDR3. The ends were cut back, 3 bases at V and 2 bases at J, with 19 bases in the middle. Germline V lookup: CDR1 MDHEN, CDR2 SYDVKM. The full variable domain, rest sourced from reference TRBV28 and TRBJ1-4, is DVKVTQSSRYLVKRTGEKVFLECVQDMDHENMFWYRQDPGLGLRLIYFSYDVKMKEKGDIPEGYSVSREKKERFSLILESASTNQTSMYLCASSLGPDRSWTNEKLFFGSGTQLSVL.

The chain couples TRBV19 to TRBJ2-5; possibly TRBD2 for D (6 bases). V lost 5 bases, J lost 5 bases, and 21 bases lay in between. Germline-derived CDR1 and CDR2 are LNHDA and SQIVND (reference sequence). The CDR3 contains 16 residues. The CDR3 region has the DNA TGTGCCAGTAGTGACAGACACGGGTGGGGGGTTGAGACCCAGTACTTC. This sequence encodes CASSDRHGWGVETQYF.

The chain employs TRBV18 and TRBJ1-4, with a tentative D call TRBD1 (6 bases). The CDR3 runs to 14 residues. CDR1 and CDR2 (germline): KGHSH, LQKENI. Trimming removed 2 bases from V and 7 bases from J, with 11 bases in between. The CDR3 DNA reads as TGTGCCAGCTCACCAGGCGTAGGGGGTGAAAAACTGTTTTTT. Translating gives CASSPGVGGEKLFF.

Here the CDR3 reads CASRGLAGSTDTQYF. The DNA of the CDR3 is TGTGCCAGCAGGGGACTAGCGGGGAGCACAGATACGCAGTATTTT. The chain is built from TRBV6-4 and TRBJ2-3; 13 bases agree with TRBD2. V lost 6 bases to trimming and J lost 0 bases; unmatched junction nucleotides: 0. The germline V gene has CDR1 MRHNA and CDR2 SNTAGT. CDR3 size: 15 residues.

The chain employs TRBV6-6 and TRBJ2-7, with 9 nucleotides matching TRBD1. The germline V gene has CDR1 MNHNY and CDR2 SVGAGI (reference sequence). The CDR3 contains 15 residues. Unmatched junction bases numbered 11, after V lost 5 bases and J lost 6 bases. Here the CDR3 DNA reads TGTGCCAGCAGTCGCACGCGACAGGGGGGCTCCGAGCAGTACTTC. It translates to CASSRTRQGGSEQYF.

V gene TRBV28 combines with J gene TRBJ1-1, with D perhaps matching TRBD1 (5 bases). The CDR3 contains 16 residues. Looked up from germline, CDR1 is MDHEN and CDR2 is SYDVKM. The ends were cut back, 10 bases at V and 1 base at J, with 22 bases in the middle. For the CDR3, the DNA is TGTGCCATCAACAAATCCCGGGGCTTGACGAACACTGAAGCTTTCTTT. This encodes CAINKSRGLTNTEAFF.

The chain links TRBV7-2 to TRBJ2-3; 8 bases align to TRBD2. Trimming removed 5 bases from V and 4 bases from J; junction bases left unmatched: 5. The germline V gene has CDR1 SGHTA and CDR2 FQGNSA. The length of the CDR3 is 14 residues. This CDR3 reads CASSKGLAADTQYF. The DNA of the CDR3 is TGTGCCAGCAGCAAAGGACTAGCCGCAGATACGCAGTATTTT.

This clone was seen once. V and J are TRBV15 and TRBJ2-2; D may be TRBD2 (7 bases). Germline V gene lookup returns CDR1 LNHNV and CDR2 YYDKDF (reference sequence). Between the trimmed V and J ends, which lost 5 bases and 1 base, there was a span of 11 bases. CDR3 length: 15 amino acids. The CDR3 DNA is TGTGCCACCAGCGGGGGCGGGGGGAACACCGGGGAGCTGTTTTTT. It translates to CATSGGGGNTGELFF.

The chain recombines TRBV6-5 with TRBJ2-1, with a possible D match to TRBD1 (5 bases). The CDR3 totals 12 residues. V was trimmed by 6 bases and J by 13 bases, leaving 16 bases between them. CDR1 is MNHEY and CDR2 is SVGAGI in the germline V gene. Written as DNA, the CDR3 is TGTGCCAGCAGCCCAGGACACCCAACACAGTTCTTC. Protein: CASSPGHPTQFF.

The V gene is TRBV5-1, the J gene TRBJ2-5; no clear D gene. Trimming shortened V by 0 bases and J by 4 bases, and 7 bases separated the two germline ends. CDR1 is SGHRS, CDR2 YFSETQ, per germline. The CDR3 has 13 residues. CDR3 residues: CASSLGGVETQYF. In DNA form, the CDR3 reads TGCGCCAGCAGCTTGGGTGGTGTAGAGACCCAGTACTTC.

The chain combines TRBV25-1 with TRBJ1-1; D might be TRBD1 (6 bases). The CDR3 is made up of 13 amino acids. CDR1 MGHDK and CDR2 SYGVNS come from the germline V gene. V lost 6 bases and J 4 bases, leaving 12 bases between the germline ends. This CDR3 reads CASRGQIRTEAFF. The CDR3 DNA is TGTGCCAGCAGAGGACAGATCCGCACTGAAGCTTTCTTT.

The rearrangement joins TRBV29-1 to TRBJ2-3; D is uncertain. In germline, CDR1 is SQVTM, CDR2 ANQGSEA. This CDR3 spans 13 amino acids. V was trimmed by 1 base and J by 1 base, leaving 6 bases between them. In DNA form, the CDR3 reads TGCAGCGTTGAAGCTGGTGGCACAGATACGCAGTATTTT. Translated: CSVEAGGTDTQYF.

The gene calls are TRBV5-6 and TRBJ2-2, with D tentatively TRBD2 (6 bases). Trimming shortened V by 6 bases and J by 7 bases, and 19 bases separated the two germline ends. This CDR3 has 15 amino acids. The germline CDR1 and CDR2 sequences are SGHDT and YYEEEE. CDR3: CASNPDLAEDGELFF. The DNA of the CDR3 is TGTGCCAGCAACCCTGACTTAGCGGAGGACGGGGAGCTGTTTTTT.

Here the CDR3 reads CASSQGSGTKNQPQHF. The DNA for the CDR3 is TGTGCCAGCAGCCAAGGGTCCGGGACAAAGAATCAGCCCCAGCATTTT. V and J are TRBV4-2 and TRBJ1-5, with D perhaps TRBD1 (6 bases). V lost 1 base to trimming and J lost 4 bases, with 14 bases between them. The CDR3 is 16 residues long. From germline, CDR1 is LGHNA and CDR2 YNFKEQ.

The chain is built from TRBV30 and TRBJ1-5; D may be TRBD1 (6 bases). V lost 0 bases, J lost 2 bases, and 14 bases lay in between. The CDR3 is 16 amino acids. The V gene's germline CDR1 is GTSNPN and CDR2 SVGIG (reference sequence). The CDR3 is CAWSVEGVGRNQPQHF. The CDR3 DNA follows: TGTGCCTGGAGTGTAGAGGGGGTGGGGCGCAATCAGCCCCAGCATTTT.

This clone was seen more than once but under ten times. The chain recombines TRBV19 with TRBJ1-5; the D is unclear. Germline CDR1 is LNHDA and CDR2 is SQIVND (reference sequence). The germline V and J ends were trimmed by 6 bases and 7 bases, with 22 bases remaining between them. The CDR3 is made up of 16 amino acids. Here the CDR3 reads CASSLLDLGMGQPQHF. DNA for the CDR3: TGTGCCAGTAGCCTGCTTGATCTTGGGATGGGACAGCCCCAGCATTTT.